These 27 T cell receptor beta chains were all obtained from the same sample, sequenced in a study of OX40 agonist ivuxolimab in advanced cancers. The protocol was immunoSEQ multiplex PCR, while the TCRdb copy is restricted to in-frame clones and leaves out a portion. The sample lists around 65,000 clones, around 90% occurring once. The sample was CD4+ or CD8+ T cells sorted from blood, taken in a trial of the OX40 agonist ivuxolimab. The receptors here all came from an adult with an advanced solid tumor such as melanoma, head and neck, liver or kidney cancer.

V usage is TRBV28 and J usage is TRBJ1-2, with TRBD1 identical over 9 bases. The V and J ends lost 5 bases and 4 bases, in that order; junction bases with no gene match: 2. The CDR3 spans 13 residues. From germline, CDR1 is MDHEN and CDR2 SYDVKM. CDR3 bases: TGTGCCAGCAGTCTGGACAGGGGCTATGGCTACACCTTC. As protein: CASSLDRGYGYTF.

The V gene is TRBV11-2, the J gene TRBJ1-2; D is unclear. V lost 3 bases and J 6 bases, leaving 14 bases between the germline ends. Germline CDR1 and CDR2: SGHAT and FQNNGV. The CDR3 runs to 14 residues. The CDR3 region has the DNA TGTGCCAGCAGCTTTCCCTACAGCTTTAATGGCTACACCTTC. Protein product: CASSFPYSFNGYTF. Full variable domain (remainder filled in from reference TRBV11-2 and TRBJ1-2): EAGVAQSPRYKIIEKRQSVAFWCNPISGHATLYWYQQILGQGPKLLIQFQNNGVVDDSQLPKDRFSAERLKGVDSTLKIQPAKLEDSAVYLCASSFPYSFNGYTFGSGTRLTVV.

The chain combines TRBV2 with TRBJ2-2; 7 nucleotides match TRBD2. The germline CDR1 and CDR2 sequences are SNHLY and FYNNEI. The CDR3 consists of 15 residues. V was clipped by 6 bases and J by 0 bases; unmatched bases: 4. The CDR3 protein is CASSRAGTNTGELFF. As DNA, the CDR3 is TGTGCCAGCAGCCGAGCGGGGACGAACACCGGGGAGCTGTTTTTT. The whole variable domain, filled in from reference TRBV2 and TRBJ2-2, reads EPEVTQTPSHQVTQMGQEVILRCVPISNHLYFYWYRQILGQKVEFLVSFYNNEISEKSEIFDDQFSVERPDGSNFTLKIRSTKLEDSAMYFCASSRAGTNTGELFFGEGSRLTVL.

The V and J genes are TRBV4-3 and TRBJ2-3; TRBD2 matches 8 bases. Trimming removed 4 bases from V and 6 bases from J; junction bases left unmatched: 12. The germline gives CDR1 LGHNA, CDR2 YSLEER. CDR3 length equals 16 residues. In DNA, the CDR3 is TGCGCCAGCAGCCGGATAAGCGGGAGAGGGGACGATACGCAGTATTTT. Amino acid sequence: CASSRISGRGDDTQYF.

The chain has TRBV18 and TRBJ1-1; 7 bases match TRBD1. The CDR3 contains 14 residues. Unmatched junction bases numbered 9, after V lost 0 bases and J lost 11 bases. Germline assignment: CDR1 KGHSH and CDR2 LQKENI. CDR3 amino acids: CASSPPKREGAAFF. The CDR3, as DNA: TGTGCCAGCTCACCACCTAAACGTGAGGGGGCGGCTTTCTTT.

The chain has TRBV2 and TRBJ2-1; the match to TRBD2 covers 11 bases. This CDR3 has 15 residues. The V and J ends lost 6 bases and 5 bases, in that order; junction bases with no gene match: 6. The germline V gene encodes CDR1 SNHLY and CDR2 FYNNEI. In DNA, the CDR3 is TGTGCCAGCAGGCTGGGACTAGCGGAAAACAATGAGCAGTTCTTC. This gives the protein CASRLGLAENNEQFF.

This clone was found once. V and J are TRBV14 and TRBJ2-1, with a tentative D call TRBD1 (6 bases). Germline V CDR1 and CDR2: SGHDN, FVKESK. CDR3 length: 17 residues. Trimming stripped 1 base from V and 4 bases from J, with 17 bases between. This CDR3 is CASSQVDGTPRYNEQFF. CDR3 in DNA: TGTGCCAGCAGCCAAGTTGACGGGACACCGAGATACAATGAGCAGTTCTTC.

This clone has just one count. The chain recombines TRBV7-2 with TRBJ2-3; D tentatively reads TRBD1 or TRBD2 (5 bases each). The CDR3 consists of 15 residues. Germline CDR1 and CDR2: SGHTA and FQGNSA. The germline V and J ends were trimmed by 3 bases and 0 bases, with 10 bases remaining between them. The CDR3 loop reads CASSFRDGSTDTQYF. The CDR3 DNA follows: TGTGCCAGCAGCTTCCGGGACGGCAGCACAGATACGCAGTATTTT. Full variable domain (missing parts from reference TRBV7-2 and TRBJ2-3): GAGVSQSPSNKVTEKGKDVELRCDPISGHTALYWYRQSLGQGLEFLIYFQGNSAPDKSGLPSDRFSAERTGGSVSTLTIQRTQQEDSAVYLCASSFRDGSTDTQYFGPGTRLTVL.

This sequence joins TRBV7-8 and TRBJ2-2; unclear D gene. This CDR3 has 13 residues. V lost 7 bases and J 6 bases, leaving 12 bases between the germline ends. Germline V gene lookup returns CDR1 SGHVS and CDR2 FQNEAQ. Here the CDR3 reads CASNLLVAGELFF. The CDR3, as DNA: TGTGCCAGCAACCTTTTGGTCGCCGGGGAGCTGTTTTTT.

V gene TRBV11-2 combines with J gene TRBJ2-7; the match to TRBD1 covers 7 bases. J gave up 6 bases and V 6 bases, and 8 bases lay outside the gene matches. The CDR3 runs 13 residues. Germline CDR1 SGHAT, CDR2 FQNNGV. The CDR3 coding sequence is TGTGCCAGCAGTGACAGGGCTCTCTCCGAGCAGTACTTC. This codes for CASSDRALSEQYF.

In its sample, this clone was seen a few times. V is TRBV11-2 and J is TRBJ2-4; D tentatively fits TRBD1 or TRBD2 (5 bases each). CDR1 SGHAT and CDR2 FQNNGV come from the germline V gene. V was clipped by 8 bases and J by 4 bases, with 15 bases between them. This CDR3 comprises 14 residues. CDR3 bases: TGTGCCAGCGGCATGTCGGGACCAAAAAACATTCAGTACTTC. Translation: CASGMSGPKNIQYF.

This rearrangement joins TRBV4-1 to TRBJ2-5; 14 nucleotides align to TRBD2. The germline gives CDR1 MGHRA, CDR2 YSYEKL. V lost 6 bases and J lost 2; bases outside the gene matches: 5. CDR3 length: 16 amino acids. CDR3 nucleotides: TGCGCCAGCAGTATTCGGACTAGCGGGGGGCAAGAGACCCAGTACTTC. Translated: CASSIRTSGGQETQYF.

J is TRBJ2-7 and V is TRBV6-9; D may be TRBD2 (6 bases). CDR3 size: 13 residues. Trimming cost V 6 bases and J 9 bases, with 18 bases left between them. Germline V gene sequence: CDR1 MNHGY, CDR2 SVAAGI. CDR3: CASSQSRSGTQYF. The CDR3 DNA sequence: TGTGCCAGCAGCCAATCTCGTAGCGGAACGCAGTACTTC.

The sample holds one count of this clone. CDR3 bases: TGTGCCAGCAGCCGCCCCGACGTCGACTATGGCTACACCTTC. Encoded protein: CASSRPDVDYGYTF. The V call is TRBV5-6, the J call TRBJ1-2; D gene uncertain. V was clipped by 4 bases and J by 3 bases, with 13 bases between them. Germline-derived CDR1 and CDR2 are SGHDT and YYEEEE. CDR3 length: 14 residues.

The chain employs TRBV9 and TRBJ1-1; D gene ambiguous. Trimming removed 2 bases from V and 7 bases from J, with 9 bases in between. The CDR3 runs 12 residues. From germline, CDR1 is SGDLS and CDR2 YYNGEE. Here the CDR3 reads CASSVGPGEAFF. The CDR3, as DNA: TGTGCCAGCAGCGTCGGTCCCGGTGAAGCTTTCTTT.

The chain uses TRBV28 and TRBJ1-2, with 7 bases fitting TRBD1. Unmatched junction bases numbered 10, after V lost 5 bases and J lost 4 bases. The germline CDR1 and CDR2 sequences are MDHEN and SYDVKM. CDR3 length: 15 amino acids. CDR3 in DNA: TGTGCCAGCAGTAGCGGGGGAGAGGGGGCCTATGGCTACACCTTC. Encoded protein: CASSSGGEGAYGYTF.

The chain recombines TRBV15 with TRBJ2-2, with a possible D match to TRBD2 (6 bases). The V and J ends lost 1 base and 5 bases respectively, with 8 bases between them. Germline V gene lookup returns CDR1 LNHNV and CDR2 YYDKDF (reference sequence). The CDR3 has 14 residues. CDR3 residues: CATSRGAGTGELFF. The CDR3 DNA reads TGTGCCACCAGCAGAGGGGCGGGGACCGGGGAGCTGTTTTTT.

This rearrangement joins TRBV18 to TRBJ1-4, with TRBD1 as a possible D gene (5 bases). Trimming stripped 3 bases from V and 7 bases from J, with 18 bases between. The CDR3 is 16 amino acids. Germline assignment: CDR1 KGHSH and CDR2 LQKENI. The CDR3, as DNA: TGTGCCAGCTCACCCCAACCGGGCAGGGCGGGTGAAAAACTGTTTTTT. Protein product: CASSPQPGRAGEKLFF.

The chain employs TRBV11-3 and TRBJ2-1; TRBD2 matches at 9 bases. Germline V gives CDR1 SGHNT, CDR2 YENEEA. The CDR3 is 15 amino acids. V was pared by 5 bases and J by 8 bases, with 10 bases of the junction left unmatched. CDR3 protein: CASSLFAGGPYEQFF. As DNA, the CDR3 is TGTGCCAGCAGCCTATTCGCGGGAGGGCCATATGAGCAGTTCTTC.

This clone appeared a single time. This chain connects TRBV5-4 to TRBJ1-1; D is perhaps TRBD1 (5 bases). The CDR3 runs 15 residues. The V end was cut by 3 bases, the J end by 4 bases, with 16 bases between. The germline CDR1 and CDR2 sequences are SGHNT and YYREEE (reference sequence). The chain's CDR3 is CASSSREDGGTEAFF. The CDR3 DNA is TGTGCCAGCAGCTCCAGGGAGGACGGCGGCACTGAAGCTTTCTTT.

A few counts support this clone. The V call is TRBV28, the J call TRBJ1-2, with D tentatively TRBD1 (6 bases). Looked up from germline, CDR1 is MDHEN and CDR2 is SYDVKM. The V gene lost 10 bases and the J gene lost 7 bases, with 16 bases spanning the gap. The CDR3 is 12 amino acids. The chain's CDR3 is CAIYRDTTGYTF. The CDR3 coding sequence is TGTGCCATCTACCGGGACACTACTGGCTACACCTTC.

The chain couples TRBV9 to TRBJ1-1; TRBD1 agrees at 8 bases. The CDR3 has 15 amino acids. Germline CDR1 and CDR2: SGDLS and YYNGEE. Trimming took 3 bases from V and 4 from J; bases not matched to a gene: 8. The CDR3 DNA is TGTGCCAGCAGCGCTTTCCGGACAGGGAGCACTGAAGCTTTCTTT. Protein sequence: CASSAFRTGSTEAFF.

CDR3 sequence (DNA): TGTGCCAGCAGCCAAGAGGGAGGCAGGGGGCGCATATATGGCTACACCTTC. Amino acid sequence: CASSQEGGRGRIYGYTF. The chain combines TRBV4-2 with TRBJ1-2; 8 nucleotides align to TRBD1. This CDR3 spans 17 amino acids. The trim removed 0 bases at V and 5 bases at J, leaving 11 bases unmatched. Per the germline V gene, CDR1 is LGHNA and CDR2 is YNFKEQ.

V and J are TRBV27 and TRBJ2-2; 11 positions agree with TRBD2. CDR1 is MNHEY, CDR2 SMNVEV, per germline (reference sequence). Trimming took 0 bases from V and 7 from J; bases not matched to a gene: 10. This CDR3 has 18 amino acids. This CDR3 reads CASSLSIIAGGPSGELFF. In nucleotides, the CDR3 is TGTGCCAGCAGTTTATCGATAATAGCGGGAGGGCCCAGCGGGGAGCTGTTTTTT.

CDR3 sequence: CASSNTAATNEKLFF. CDR3 nucleotides: TGTGCCAGTAGTAACACGGCTGCAACTAATGAAAAACTGTTTTTT. This rearrangement joins TRBV19 to TRBJ1-4; D unresolved. The CDR3 sequence is 15 residues long. Trimming cost V 4 bases and J 0 bases, with 9 bases left between them. Germline values: CDR1 LNHDA, CDR2 SQIVND (reference sequence). The whole variable domain, filled in from reference TRBV19 and TRBJ1-4, reads DGGITQSPKYLFRKEGQNVTLSCEQNLNHDAMYWYRQDPGQGLRLIYYSQIVNDFQKGDIAEGYSVSREKKESFPLTVTSAQKNPTAFYLCASSNTAATNEKLFFGSGTQLSVL.

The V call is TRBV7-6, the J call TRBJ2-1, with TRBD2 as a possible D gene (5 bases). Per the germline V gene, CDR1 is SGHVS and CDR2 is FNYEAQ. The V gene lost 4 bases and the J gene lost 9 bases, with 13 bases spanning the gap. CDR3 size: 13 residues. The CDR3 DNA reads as TGTGCCAGCAGCTCTCCTAGCCCCAGTGAGCAGTTCTTC. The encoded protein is CASSSPSPSEQFF.

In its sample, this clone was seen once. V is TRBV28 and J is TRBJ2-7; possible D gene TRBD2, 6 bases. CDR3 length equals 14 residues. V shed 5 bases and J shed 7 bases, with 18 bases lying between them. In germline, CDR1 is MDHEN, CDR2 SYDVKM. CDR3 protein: CASSPVDAAGEQYF. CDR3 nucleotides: TGTGCCAGCAGTCCCGTTGACGCCGCGGGGGAGCAGTACTTC.